Each of the 5 T cell receptor beta chains below was sequenced from the same sample in a study of T cells in localized non-small cell lung cancer. Sequencing used immunoSEQ multiplex PCR; TCRdb keeps in-frame clones, though not all of them. The sample consists of 800 to 900 clones, 18% of them appearing once. Material: normal lung tissue next to the tumor, obtained before any cancer treatment. The receptor source for this set is a female donor over 55 with stage II squamous cell lung carcinoma.

The V gene is TRBV5-1, the J gene TRBJ1-1; no reliable D call. The germline V and J ends were trimmed by 4 bases and 0 bases, with 10 bases remaining between them. CDR1 and CDR2 (germline): SGHRS, YFSETQ. The CDR3 has 14 residues. This CDR3 reads CASSGQSMNTEAFF. The CDR3 nucleotides are TGCGCCAGCAGCGGGCAAAGCATGAACACTGAAGCTTTCTTT.

This clone was observed once. J is TRBJ1-2 and V is TRBV18, with a tentative D call TRBD1 (6 bases). This CDR3 contains 15 residues. Trimming removed 6 bases at V and 3 bases at J, with 17 bases between. Germline CDR1 KGHSH, CDR2 LQKENI. CDR3 amino acids: CASSQNTGTHYGYTF. CDR3 in DNA: TGTGCCAGCTCGCAAAATACAGGGACCCACTATGGCTACACCTTC.

This rearrangement joins TRBV11-3 to TRBJ1-6, with a weak D call TRBD1 (5 bases). Germline V gene data show CDR1 as SGHNT and CDR2 as YENEEA. The CDR3 is 17 amino acids. The V and J ends lost 1 base and 2 bases respectively, with 12 bases between them. CDR3 DNA sequence: TGTGCCAGCAGCTTAGGGGGTACGGGGCCCTATAATTCACCCCTCCACTTT. Translated, it gives CASSLGGTGPYNSPLHF.

This chain uses TRBV19 with TRBJ2-7, with D perhaps TRBD2 (5 bases). This CDR3 region has 14 residues. Trimming pared 10 bases from V and 7 bases from J, leaving 23 bases between. Germline CDR1 reads LNHDA; CDR2 reads SQIVND (reference sequence). This CDR3 is CATQGESGGGEQYF. For the CDR3, the DNA is TGTGCCACTCAAGGAGAGAGCGGAGGCGGGGAGCAGTACTTC.

This clone is judged medium-sized (0.01 to 0.1%). The chain is built from TRBV11-3 and TRBJ1-5; D is possibly TRBD1 (5 bases). The V end was cut by 3 bases, the J end by 2 bases, with 11 bases between. Germline V gene sequence: CDR1 SGHNT, CDR2 YENEEA. The CDR3 runs to 15 residues. This CDR3 is CASSLGVARNQPQHF. The CDR3 DNA is TGTGCCAGCAGCTTGGGGGTTGCGCGCAATCAGCCCCAGCATTTT.